Listed here is a single T cell receptor (beta chain). The source of the sample is a study of cytomegalovirus exposure and HLA in healthy donors. Trimming removed 1 base at V and 5 bases at J, with 12 bases between. CDR1 is SGHDT, CDR2 YYEEEE, per germline. The length of the CDR3 is 14 residues. Data came from immunoSEQ multiplex PCR; TCRdb stores just in-frame clones and leaves some out. The sample includes about 120,000 clones, roughly 88% of them seen just once. The sequence was collected from a woman between 25 and 40 years old in good health and CMV-seropositive. The chain joins TRBV5-6 to TRBJ1-1; unclear D gene. The specimen was PBMCs. The CDR3 is CASSLRGIRTEAFF. As DNA, the CDR3 is TGTGCCAGCAGCTTGCGCGGGATTCGGACTGAAGCTTTCTTT.